This entry is about one T cell receptor (beta chain). Its antigen remains undetermined. No qualities accompany the bases; no much larger clone lies one base away. The sample belongs to a study of blood T cell repertoires in COVID-19 (dated by TCRdb to about 2020). For the wider study: Samples from collaborators originated in the United States, Italy and Spain and spanned both the acute and convalescent phases of COVID-19. The material from the prospective study consisted of cDNA or gDNA derived from T cells, B-cell-depleted T cells, or PBMCs. Deeply sampled blood TCRbeta repertoires from subjects exposed to, actively infected with, or recovered from COVID-19 were included in the dataset. The repertoires were made available in a free public database intended to serve as a resource for research on the immune response to SARS-CoV-2. Samples came from the ongoing ImmuneRACE study (first 160 participants) plus 1,254 subjects from 6 global collaborators. Sample metadata almost always included a de-identified subject ID, COVID-19 status, age in years and sex. Where available, HLA class I and class II types were taken from metadata supplied by the sample provider and were not determined by assay-based typing. Paper-wide results and their limitations: The quantity of clinical and demographic metadata differed by source and by participant and was supplied without curation.

Trimming takes 5 bases off V and 6 bases off J; junction bases not matched to a gene: 8. Taken from the germline V gene, the CDR1 and CDR2 loops are MRHNA and SNTAGT. Its CDR3 holds 15 amino acids, cysteine through phenylalanine. The retained sequence is limited to the CDR3, 45 bases, with the frame set at the first base. The collaborating institutions used their own protocols to collect whole blood in K2EDTA tubes. For TCRbeta analysis, collaborators shipped samples in one of three forms: frozen whole blood, isolated PBMCs, or DNA extracted from either of those sample types. TCRbeta CDR3 regions were amplified from genomic DNA by means of the immunoSEQ Assay, a bias-controlled multiplex PCR. In the paper's pipeline: The number of nucleated cells in each sample was estimated by amplification of reference gene primers within the assay. Sequence reads were collapsed and filtered to measure the absolute abundance of every unique TCRbeta CDR3 rearrangement. For each sample, productive Simpson clonality was calculated by taking the square root of Simpson's diversity index across productive rearrangements. The table comes from immuneACCESS by way of TCRdb, which keeps in-frame sequences with V and J called. Part of the clones is missing from these tables; in studies checked, under half for an unresolved V gene and the rest for unknown reasons. That table supplies the V and J calls and clone size; D and trimming were determined from the DNA. Across this sample there are a few hundred thousand clones, with approximately 80% seen only once. The biggest ten clones account for roughly a tenth of the sample.

The sequenced sample was peripheral blood. This receptor was obtained from an elderly woman with acute or convalescent COVID-19. This chain joins TRBV6-4 to TRBJ1-4; 8 nucleotides in the junction match TRBD1. The base sequence is TGTGCCAGCAGTTCACCGACAGGGGAGGATGAAAAACTGTTTTTT. Its translation reads: CASSSPTGEDEKLFF.